This TCR beta chain is drawn from a study of T-cell reconstitution after alpha-beta-depleted transplantation in children. General study findings and limits: Expanded clones from the graft, numbering several hundred, reportedly supplied alpha-beta T cells about two months after transplant.

Remarks on this clonotype: Its antigen remains unidentified.

Using unique molecular identifiers, the investigators prepared the TCRbeta library. TCRdb re-analysed the PCR reads in MiXCR, keeping a single row per CDR3 protein. The sample lists roughly 50,000 distinct CDR3 sequences, 40% to 45% occurring once. The source material was PBMCs, mostly from graft donor cells, sampled 360 days after TCRalphabeta/CD19-depleted stem cell transplant. This receptor was obtained from a male patient younger than 18 who had a stem cell transplant for acute lymphoblastic leukemia, so the T cells may come from the graft donor.

CDR3 nucleotides: TGTGCCAGCAGTTTGGGCCTAGCGGGTGCCCGTTACAATGAGCAGTTCTTC. Protein sequence: CASSLGLAGARYNEQFF. The chain joins TRBV28 to TRBJ2-1, with 8 bases matching TRBD2. From germline, CDR1 is MDHEN and CDR2 SYDVKM. V lost 3 bases to trimming and J lost 4 bases; unmatched junction nucleotides: 11. The CDR3 runs to 17 residues.